This T cell receptor beta chain stems from a study of cytomegalovirus exposure and HLA in healthy donors listed by TCRdb under 2017. Background on the whole study: According to an earlier analysis of 550 to 700 of the donors, about 179 million T cells yielded 95 million to 140 million unique TCR beta sequences and roughly 280 Gb of sequence data. An early release covering around 630 HLA-typed donors comprised 300 to 350 gigabases of sequencing data and around 80 million unique TCR sequences. Of the 398 genotyped donors, about 80% fell in the genetic ancestry cluster associated with self-reported Caucasian donors. The study aimed to test whether signatures of past pathogen exposure could be identified by cataloging public T cell receptors. The T cell repertoires of some 700 subjects were profiled by immunosequencing and related to cytomegalovirus serostatus. Besides the first cohort of hundreds of subjects, a separate validation cohort made up of around 120 different subjects was used. High-throughput TCR immunosequencing, statistical association of individual TCRs with disease status, and machine learning were combined to predict cytomegalovirus infection status. A later analysis re-analyzed previously published TCR beta repertoires from 660 or so donors and added high-resolution HLA genotyping to study TCR occurrence patterns. Rather than drawing on any new phenotypic data, the later analysis identified candidate immune exposures from TCR beta sequences and the way those sequences occurred across donors. An earlier analysis of approximately 640 of the donors applied high-throughput TCR beta sequencing to assess whether each TCR beta V gene segment acted as functional or pseudogenic. Alongside the repertoire data, information on donor age, sex, ethnicity and CMV serostatus was compiled. A later genetic analysis used genome-wide SNP genotypes for about 65% of the roughly 700 donors, treating that subset as a discovery cohort. All discovery cohort repertoires had been generated on a single sequencing platform. Both class I and class II loci were covered by HLA typing, at four-digit resolution. Typing coverage differed by locus: A, B, C, DRB1 and DQB1 were typed in roughly 620-640 donors, DQA1 in 500 to 550, DPA1 in approximately 610, and DPB1 in about 450. Because of strong linkage in the cohort, 4 to 6 DR-DQ haplotypes were treated as single units for association and clustering. Among roughly 370 genotyped donors of the cohort, an average of roughly 240,000 unique TCR beta nucleotide sequences were sequenced per donor, 15% to 20% of them non-productive.

The method was the immunoSEQ multiplex PCR assay. For the multiplex PCR, a mixture combining 60 forward primers for TCR Vbeta segments and 13 reverse primers for TCR Jbeta segments was used. The CDR3 region of rearranged TCR beta genes was amplified from genomic DNA by a multiplex PCR assay. On the Illumina HiSeq System, the amplified TCR beta libraries were sequenced as 87-base-pair reads. In the source study's methods: A later analysis counted approximately 74 million unique TCR beta chains across the 550 to 750 repertoires, and approximately 11 million of these chains were shared by at least two donors. A nearest-neighbor algorithm error-corrected the raw reads and collapsed the reads into unique sequences, merging closely related sequences to remove PCR and sequencing errors. To assign V, D and J gene segments, CDR3 sequences were aligned to IMGT reference sequences. Each retained sequence needed at least a six-nucleotide match to both a V gene segment and a J gene segment. Rearrangements were classified as productive when the CDR3 lacked stop codons and remained in frame with V and J, and all other rearrangements were classified as non-productive. Following IMGT convention, CDR3 was defined as the stretch from the second conserved V-encoded cysteine to the conserved J-encoded phenylalanine. The earlier analysis of about 610 of the donors excluded sequences that lacked an unambiguous match to a single V gene segment. An earlier analysis of several hundred of the donors called V segments functional above 56.7% productive rearrangements and segregating when the between-donor standard deviation exceeded 5%. A statistical classification framework was built to diagnose cytomegalovirus status from the catalog of TCR beta chain sequences. In a later analysis, TCR nucleotide sequences were compared against IMGT/GENE-DB human TR gene sequences so that V and J genes could be assigned. In a later analysis, CDR3 sequences and most-parsimonious VDJ recombination scenarios were assigned using the TCRdist pipeline. In a later analysis, each TCR beta chain was defined by its CDR3 amino acid sequence together with its V-gene family, and reads without a unique V-gene family were excluded. A later analysis removed roughly 590 highly shared, low-generation-probability nucleotide sequences to deal with suspected cross-contamination and a sequencing artifact. In a later analysis, a clonal expansion index for each public chain was calculated from normalized within-repertoire ranks of inferred template counts. In a later analysis, generation probabilities were computed using a VDJ recombination model fitted to out-of-frame rearrangements, and the results were checked against IGoR. Hypergeometric tests were used in a later analysis to score TCR-TCR, TCR-HLA and TCR-CMV co-occurrence, with a repertoire-size bias correction applied to the TCR pairs. In a later analysis, false discovery rates were estimated by permuting HLA or CMV assignments 20 times. A later analysis grouped co-occurring TCRs with DBSCAN, adding TCRdist sequence similarity when clustering within HLA-allele-positive subsets. For co-occurrence clustering, repertoires with fewer than 30,000 or more than 120,000 public chains were excluded, along with a handful of repertoires with anomalous nucleotide sharing. TCRdb took over this immuneACCESS table, retaining in-frame rearrangements with V and J assigned. Such tables are incomplete; in checked studies, under half of the missing clones stem from an unresolved V gene, and the remainder is unexplained. That table supplies the V and J calls and clone size; D and trimming were determined from the DNA. The sample includes fewer than 90,000 clones, with around three quarters observed a single time. Roughly 1.5% of the sample belongs to the ten largest clones.

As for this clone: Its antigen target is currently unknown. No base quality information exists; no much larger clone differs at one position.

Overall results and qualifications from the work: Correlated functional status among segregating V segments might reflect linkage disequilibrium, but an unknown experimental factor could not be ruled out. The classifier was reported to diagnose cytomegalovirus status with high specificity and sensitivity in both the original and validation cohorts. The study gave a list of about 160 TCR beta chains associated with cytomegalovirus. Across donors, most TCR sequences were observed very rarely, whereas some public TCRs were present in many individuals. A further reported finding was that TCR beta sequences accurately predicted the HLA-A and HLA-B alleles for most subjects in the first cohort. According to a later analysis, parvovirus B19, influenza, CMV and Epstein-Barr virus appeared linked to several top co-occurrence clusters. Roughly uniform sequencing depth across donors was assumed in presence/absence analyses, although this assumption may not hold. The 87-base-pair reads could not distinguish some IMGT-functional V segments, including TRBV6-2 and TRBV6-3, so those segments were excluded. Because some donors lacked HLA typing at each locus, the association tests relied only on the typed subset. Broadly in line with IMGT annotations, most TCR beta V segments showed up in productive rearrangements about 90% or about 30% of the time in an earlier analysis of several hundred of the donors. Compared with equally common non-associated chains, HLA-associated TCR beta chains in a later analysis were more clonally expanded and had lower generation probabilities. According to a later analysis, TCR association rates differed among HLA loci, with DRB1 alleles showing the most associated TCRs and HLA-C alleles showing the fewest. A cluster of highly shared sequence variants was judged likely to be a technical artifact of the sequencing pipeline. The cohort was sequenced for TCR beta chains only, and without alpha or paired-chain data the features that could be detected were limited. A later genetic analysis associated a missense DCLRE1C variant with V-gene and J-gene trimming of TCR beta chains, and an independent cohort replicated the association. It was suggested by the authors that the approach could potentially be generalized to other disease states and immunological phenotypes. According to a later analysis, most CMV-associated TCR beta chains appeared to be HLA-restricted, and the HLA associations seemed to be driven largely by CMV exposure. Specific HLA alleles were associated with more than 15,000 TCR beta sequences at a false discovery rate of 0.05 in a later analysis. Assigning TCR associations to individual alleles was difficult when HLA alleles, especially DR and DQ, strongly co-occurred. According to a later genetic analysis, donors in an Asian-associated ancestry cluster had fewer N-insertions in productive TCRs than the approximately 610-donor mean. Immune exposure information for the cohort was limited to CMV serostatus. Because counts were too low, seventeen rarely observed V segments, including chromosome 9 orphons, were excluded from the earlier analysis of 587 of the donors. Three of the identified cytomegalovirus-associated TCR beta chains were confirmed in vitro to be specific for cytomegalovirus antigens.

The cohort was made up of 500 to 850 healthy bone marrow donors. Cohort members were all nominally healthy when sampled, although unrecorded immune exposures were likely present. The donor was CMV seronegative and was included in the group of a few hundred seronegative cohort members. Each donor provided a peripheral blood sample, and peripheral blood mononuclear cells were used for TCR beta sequencing. The Qiagen DNeasy Blood Extraction Kit was used to extract genomic DNA from the blood cell samples. From its cysteine to its phenylalanine, the CDR3 spans 14 amino acids. Just the 42-base CDR3 DNA is kept, in frame starting at base 1. CDR1 LNHDA and CDR2 SQIVND were looked up in the germline V gene (reference sequence). V is pruned by 3 bases and J by 4 bases, leaving 0 bases of the junction without a gene match.

The rearrangement combines TRBV19 with TRBJ1-5, with 10 junctional bases fitting TRBD1. This receptor was taken from a male donor in good health and CMV-seronegative. The sequenced sample was PBMCs. The nucleotides are TGTGCCAGTAGTATGGACAGGGGGAATCAGCCCCAGCATTTT. Its protein product is CASSMDRGNQPQHF. Beyond the CDR3, the reference TRBV19 and TRBJ1-5 genes provide the residues; the full variable domain reads: DGGITQSPKYLFRKEGQNVTLSCEQNLNHDAMYWYRQDPGQGLRLIYYSQIVNDFQKGDIAEGYSVSREKKESFPLTVTSAQKNPTAFYLCASSMDRGNQPQHFGDGTRLSIL.